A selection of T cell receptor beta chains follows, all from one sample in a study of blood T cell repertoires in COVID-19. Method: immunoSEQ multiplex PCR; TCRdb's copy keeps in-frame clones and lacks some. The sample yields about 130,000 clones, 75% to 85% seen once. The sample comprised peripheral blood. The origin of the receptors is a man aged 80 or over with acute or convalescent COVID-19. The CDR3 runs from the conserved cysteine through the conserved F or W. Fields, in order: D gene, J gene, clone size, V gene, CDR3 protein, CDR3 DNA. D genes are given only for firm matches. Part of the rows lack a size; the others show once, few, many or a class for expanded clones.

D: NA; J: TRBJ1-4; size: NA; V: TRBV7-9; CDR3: CASSLEAGTNEKLFF; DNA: TGTGCCAGCAGCTTAGAGGCAGGAACTAATGAAAAACTGTTTTTT
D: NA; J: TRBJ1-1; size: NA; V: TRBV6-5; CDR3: CASSYSLALNTEAFF; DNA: TGTGCCAGCAGTTACTCGTTAGCCCTGAACACTGAAGCTTTCTTT
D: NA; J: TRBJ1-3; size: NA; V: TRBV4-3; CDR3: CASSQDPLTGSSGNTIYF; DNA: TGCGCCAGCAGCCAAGATCCGCTGACGGGGAGCTCTGGAAACACCATATATTTT
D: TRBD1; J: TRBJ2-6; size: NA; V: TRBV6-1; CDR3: CASSEGQVAGANVLTF; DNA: TGTGCCAGCAGTGAGGGACAGGTAGCCGGGGCCAACGTCCTGACTTTC
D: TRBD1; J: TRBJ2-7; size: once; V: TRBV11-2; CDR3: CASSVDRGGEQYF; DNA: TGTGCCAGCAGCGTCGACAGGGGTGGCGAGCAGTACTTC
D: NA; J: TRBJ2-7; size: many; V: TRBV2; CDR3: CASRGDSSYEQYF; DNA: TGTGCCAGCAGGGGTGACAGTTCCTACGAGCAGTACTTC
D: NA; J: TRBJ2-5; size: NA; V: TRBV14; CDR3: CASSQDYVQETQYF; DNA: TGTGCCAGCAGCCAAGATTATGTACAAGAGACCCAGTACTTC
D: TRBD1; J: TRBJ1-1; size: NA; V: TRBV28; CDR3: CASSLLTGRAFF; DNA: TGTGCCAGCAGTTTATTGACAGGGAGGGCTTTCTTT
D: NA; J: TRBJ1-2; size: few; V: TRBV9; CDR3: CASSERETNYGYTF; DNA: TGTGCCAGCAGCGAACGGGAGACTAACTATGGCTACACCTTC
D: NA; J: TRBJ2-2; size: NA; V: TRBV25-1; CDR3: CASTTGDLYTGELFF; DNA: TGTGCCAGCACCACAGGAGACCTATACACCGGGGAGCTGTTTTTT
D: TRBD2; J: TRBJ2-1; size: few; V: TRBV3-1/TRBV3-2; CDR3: CASRAGTTYNEQFF; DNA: TGTGCCAGCAGGGCCGGGACTACTTACAATGAGCAGTTCTTC
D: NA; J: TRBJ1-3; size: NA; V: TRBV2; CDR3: CASRLGASGNTIYF; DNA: TGTGCCAGCAGACTGGGGGCAAGCGGAAACACCATATATTTT
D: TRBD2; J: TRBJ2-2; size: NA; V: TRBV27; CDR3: CASSYSAGGLGELFF; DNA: TGTGCCAGCAGTTATTCAGCGGGGGGGCTCGGGGAGCTGTTTTTT
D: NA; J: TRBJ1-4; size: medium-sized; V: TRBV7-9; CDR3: CASSPHETNEKLFF; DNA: TGTGCCAGCAGCCCTCACGAGACTAATGAAAAACTGTTTTTT
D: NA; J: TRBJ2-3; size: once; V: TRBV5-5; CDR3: CASSLGAGQVTDTQYF; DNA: TGTGCCAGCAGCTTGGGGGCGGGTCAGGTCACAGATACGCAGTATTTT
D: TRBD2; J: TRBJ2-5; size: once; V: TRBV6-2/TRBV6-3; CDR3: CASSYSSGLAGGWQETQYF; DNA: TGTGCCAGCAGTTACTCATCGGGACTAGCGGGGGGGTGGCAAGAGACCCAGTACTTC
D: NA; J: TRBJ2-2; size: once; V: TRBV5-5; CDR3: CASSPARGHSTRELFF; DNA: TGTGCCAGCAGCCCCGCCAGGGGCCACTCCACGCGGGAGCTGTTTTTT
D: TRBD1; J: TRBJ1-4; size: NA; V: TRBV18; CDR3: CASSPRTGLSNEKLFF; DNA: TGTGCCAGCTCACCCCGGACAGGGCTTAGTAATGAAAAACTGTTTTTT
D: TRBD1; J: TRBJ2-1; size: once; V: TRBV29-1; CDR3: CSAPGETGQGFNEQFF; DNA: TGCAGCGCCCCGGGTGAGACGGGACAGGGGTTTAATGAGCAGTTCTTC
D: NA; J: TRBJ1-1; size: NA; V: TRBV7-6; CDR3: CASSPGTPMNTEAFF; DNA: TGTGCCAGCAGCCCGGGGACACCGATGAACACTGAAGCTTTCTTT
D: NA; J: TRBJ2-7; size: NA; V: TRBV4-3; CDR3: CASSQEWGHDSYEQYF; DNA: TGCGCCAGCAGCCAAGAATGGGGACACGACTCCTACGAGCAGTACTTC
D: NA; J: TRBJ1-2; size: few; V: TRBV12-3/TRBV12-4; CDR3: CASSLQGAHGYTF; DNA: TGTGCCAGCAGTTTACAAGGGGCCCATGGCTACACCTTC
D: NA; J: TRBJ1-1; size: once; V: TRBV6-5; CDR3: CAALMGGLNTEAFF; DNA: TGTGCCGCGCTCATGGGGGGGCTAAACACTGAAGCTTTCTTT
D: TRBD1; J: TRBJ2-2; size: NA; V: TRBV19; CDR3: CASSMGTAHSTGELFF; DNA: TGTGCCAGTAGTATGGGGACAGCGCACAGCACCGGGGAGCTGTTTTTT
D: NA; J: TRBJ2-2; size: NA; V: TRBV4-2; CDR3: CASSQDTRTGELFF; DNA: TGTGCCAGCAGCCAAGATACCCGGACCGGGGAGCTGTTTTTT
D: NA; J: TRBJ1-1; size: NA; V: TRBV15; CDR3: CATSRDPVRMNTEAFF; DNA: TGTGCCACCAGCAGAGATCCAGTCAGAATGAACACTGAAGCTTTCTTT
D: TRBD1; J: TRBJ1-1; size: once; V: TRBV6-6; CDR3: CASTYGTDPEAFF; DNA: TGTGCCAGCACCTACGGGACAGACCCCGAAGCTTTCTTT
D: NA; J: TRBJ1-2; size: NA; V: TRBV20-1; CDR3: CSASIRTGVSYYGYTF; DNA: TGCAGTGCTAGTATCAGGACGGGAGTATCATACTATGGCTACACCTTC
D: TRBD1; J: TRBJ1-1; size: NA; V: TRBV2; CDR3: CASRTGASTEAFF; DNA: TGTGCCAGCAGGACAGGGGCCTCCACTGAAGCTTTCTTT
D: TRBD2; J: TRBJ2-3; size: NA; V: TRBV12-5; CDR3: CASGGLAGTAPDTQYF; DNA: TGTGCTAGTGGTGGATTAGCGGGGACCGCTCCGGATACGCAGTATTTT
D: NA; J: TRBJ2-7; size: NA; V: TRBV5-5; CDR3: CASTSQGFEQYF; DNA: TGTGCCAGCACTTCACAGGGCTTCGAGCAGTACTTC
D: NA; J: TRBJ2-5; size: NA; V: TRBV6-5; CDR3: CASTGYGETQYF; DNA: TGTGCCAGCACCGGGTACGGAGAGACCCAGTACTTC
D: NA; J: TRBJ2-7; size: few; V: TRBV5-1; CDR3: CASTAGAGRIYEQYF; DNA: TGCGCCAGCACCGCCGGGGCAGGGAGGATCTACGAGCAGTACTTC
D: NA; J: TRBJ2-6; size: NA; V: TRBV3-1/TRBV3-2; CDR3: CASSHSSGANVLTF; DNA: TGTGCCAGCAGTCACAGCTCTGGGGCCAACGTCCTGACTTTC
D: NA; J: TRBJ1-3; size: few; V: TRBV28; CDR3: CASSPSGNTIYF; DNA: TGTGCCAGCAGTCCGAGTGGAAACACCATATATTTT
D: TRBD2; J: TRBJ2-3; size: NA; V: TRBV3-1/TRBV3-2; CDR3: CASSLAGLSTDTQYF; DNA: TGTGCCAGCAGCCTAGCGGGCTTAAGCACAGATACGCAGTATTTT
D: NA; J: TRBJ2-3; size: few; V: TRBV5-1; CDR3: CASSRDSTDTQYF; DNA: TGCGCCAGCAGCAGGGACTCCACAGATACGCAGTATTTT
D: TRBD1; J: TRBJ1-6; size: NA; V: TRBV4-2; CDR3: CASSPGTDLNSPLHF; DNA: TGTGCCAGCAGCCCCGGGACAGATCTAAATTCACCCCTCCACTTT
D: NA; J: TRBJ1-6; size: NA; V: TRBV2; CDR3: CASSDPYTPNSPLHF; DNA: TGTGCCAGCAGTGACCCATACACGCCCAATTCACCCCTCCACTTT
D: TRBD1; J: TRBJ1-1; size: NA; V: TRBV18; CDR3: CASSPPSRGPTEAFF; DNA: TGTGCCAGCTCACCACCATCCAGGGGGCCGACTGAAGCTTTCTTT
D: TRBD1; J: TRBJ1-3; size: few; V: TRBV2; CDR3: CASNSGQSPDTIYF; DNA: TGTGCCAGCAACTCGGGACAGTCTCCTGACACCATATATTTT
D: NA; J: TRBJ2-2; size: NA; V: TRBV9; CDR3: CASSVTPSNTGELFF; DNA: TGTGCCAGCAGCGTTACACCTTCGAACACCGGGGAGCTGTTTTTT
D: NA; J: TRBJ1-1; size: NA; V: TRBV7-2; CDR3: CASSYTVNTEAFF; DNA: TGTGCCAGCAGCTACACAGTGAACACTGAAGCTTTCTTT
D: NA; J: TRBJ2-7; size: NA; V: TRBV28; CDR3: CASSTLIGSSYEQYF; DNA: TGTGCCAGCAGTACACTTATCGGGAGCTCCTACGAGCAGTACTTC
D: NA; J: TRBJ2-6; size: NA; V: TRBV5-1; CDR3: CASSLDPVGANVLTF; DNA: TGCGCCAGCAGCTTGGATCCCGTGGGGGCCAACGTCCTGACTTTC
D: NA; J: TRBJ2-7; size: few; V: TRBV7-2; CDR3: CASSTDWFYEQYF; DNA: TGTGCCAGCAGCACAGATTGGTTCTACGAGCAGTACTTC
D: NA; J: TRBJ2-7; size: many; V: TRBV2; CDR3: CASSQIRGTVGEYF; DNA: TGTGCCAGCAGTCAGATACGGGGGACAGTGGGGGAGTACTTC